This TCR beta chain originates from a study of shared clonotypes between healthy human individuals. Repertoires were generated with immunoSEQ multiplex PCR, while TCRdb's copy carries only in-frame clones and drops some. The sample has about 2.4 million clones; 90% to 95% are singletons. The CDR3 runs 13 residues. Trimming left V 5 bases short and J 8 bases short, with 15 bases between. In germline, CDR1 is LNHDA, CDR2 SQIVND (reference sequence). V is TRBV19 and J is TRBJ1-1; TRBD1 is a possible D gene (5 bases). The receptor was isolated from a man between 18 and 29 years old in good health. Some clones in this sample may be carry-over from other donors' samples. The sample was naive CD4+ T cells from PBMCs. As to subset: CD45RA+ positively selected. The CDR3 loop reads CASSPGLQAEAFF. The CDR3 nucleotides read TGTGCCAGTAGTCCGGGACTGCAAGCGGAAGCTTTCTTT.